A selection of T cell receptor beta chains follows, all from one sample in a study of cytomegalovirus exposure and HLA in healthy donors. TCRdb's table, derived via immunoSEQ multiplex PCR, lists solely in-frame clones and lacks some. The data contain 70,000 to 95,000 clones, more than 55% of them singletons. Sequenced: PBMCs. All receptors come from a woman aged 25 to 39 in good health and CMV-seropositive. Each CDR3 is given with its conserved first and last residue. A D gene is named only where the DNA matches it firmly. Only part of the rows carry a size: once, few, many, or a class if the clone is expanded.

V: TRBV30; size: NA; D: TRBD1; J: TRBJ1-2; CDR3: CAWSAGQLNGYTF; DNA: TGTGCCTGGAGTGCGGGACAGCTTAATGGCTACACCTTC
V: TRBV6-1; size: NA; D: NA; J: TRBJ2-6; CDR3: CASSARHISSGANVLTF; DNA: TGTGCCAGCAGTGCAAGACACATTTCCTCTGGGGCCAACGTCCTGACTTTC
V: TRBV2; size: few; D: NA; J: TRBJ2-7; CDR3: CASSPGRGISYEQYF; DNA: TGTGCCAGCAGCCCCGGAAGGGGGATCTCCTACGAGCAGTACTTC
V: TRBV5-4; size: few; D: TRBD1; J: TRBJ2-7; CDR3: CASRTTGQGFHEQYF; DNA: TGTGCCAGCAGAACTACGGGACAGGGCTTCCACGAGCAGTACTTC
V: TRBV30; size: NA; D: NA; J: TRBJ2-1; CDR3: CAWRHTGTFYNEQFF; DNA: TGTGCCTGGAGACATACCGGGACATTCTACAATGAGCAGTTCTTC
V: TRBV5-1; size: NA; D: TRBD1; J: TRBJ2-7; CDR3: CASSATTGVGYEQYF; DNA: TGCGCCAGCAGCGCGACCACAGGGGTTGGCTACGAGCAGTACTTC
V: TRBV7-2; size: NA; D: TRBD2; J: TRBJ2-5; CDR3: CASSLEWPSGRYQETQYF; DNA: TGTGCCAGCAGCTTAGAATGGCCTAGCGGGAGGTATCAAGAGACCCAGTACTTC
V: TRBV4-3; size: NA; D: NA; J: TRBJ1-1; CDR3: CASSQMLLNMNTEAFF; DNA: TGCGCCAGCAGCCAAATGTTGCTGAACATGAACACTGAAGCTTTCTTT
V: TRBV5-6; size: few; D: NA; J: TRBJ2-3; CDR3: CASSLGGLPGSTDTQYF; DNA: TGTGCCAGCAGCTTGGGGGGGCTACCGGGCAGCACAGATACGCAGTATTTT
V: TRBV6-5; size: few; D: NA; J: TRBJ1-1; CDR3: CASSRWRNTEAFF; DNA: TGTGCCAGCAGTCGGTGGAGGAACACTGAAGCTTTCTTT
V: TRBV7-9; size: once; D: NA; J: TRBJ2-3; CDR3: CASSFDGIDTQYF; DNA: TGTGCCAGCAGCTTCGATGGCATAGATACGCAGTATTTT
V: TRBV6-1; size: few; D: TRBD1; J: TRBJ2-7; CDR3: CASFPRDRGQSEQYF; DNA: TGTGCCAGCTTCCCCCGGGACAGGGGGCAATCCGAGCAGTACTTC
V: TRBV6-1; size: NA; D: TRBD1; J: TRBJ2-7; CDR3: CASNTGTGYDEQYF; DNA: TGTGCCAGCAACACCGGGACAGGGTATGACGAGCAGTACTTC
V: TRBV5-6; size: NA; D: TRBD2; J: TRBJ2-1; CDR3: CASSLVLAGGISYNEQFF; DNA: TGTGCCAGCAGCTTAGTCCTAGCGGGGGGGATCTCCTACAATGAGCAGTTCTTC
V: TRBV19; size: few; D: TRBD2; J: TRBJ2-6; CDR3: CASRLAGVTSGANVLTF; DNA: TGTGCCAGTAGACTAGCGGGGGTAACCTCTGGGGCCAACGTCCTGACTTTC
V: TRBV7-7; size: NA; D: NA; J: TRBJ1-1; CDR3: CASSQALNTEAFF; DNA: TGTGCTAGCAGCCAGGCTTTGAACACTGAAGCTTTCTTT
V: TRBV9; size: few; D: TRBD1; J: TRBJ1-1; CDR3: CASSVVGTGTVTEAFF; DNA: TGTGCCAGCAGCGTAGTCGGGACAGGAACGGTTACTGAAGCTTTCTTT